These 27 T cell receptor beta chains share one sample of origin, sequenced in a study of shared T cell receptors in the human thymus. Profiling relied on immunoSEQ multiplex PCR, and the TCRdb table lists in-frame clones only, not all of them. This table holds some 700,000 clones, over 75% found once. These data are also associated with another study on human thymus T cells.

The sequenced sample was thymocytes. Receptors were obtained from a boy in the first two years of life with a congenital heart defect.

The chain recombines TRBV19 with TRBJ2-2, with TRBD2 matching 13 bases. The CDR3 loop spans 15 amino acids. Germline trimming cut 10 bases from V and 6 bases from J; bases unmatched to any gene: 8. Germline-derived CDR1 and CDR2 are LNHDA and SQIVND (reference sequence). The CDR3 spells CATPELAGGPGELFF. The CDR3 coding sequence is TGTGCCACCCCCGAACTAGCGGGAGGGCCCGGGGAGCTGTTTTTT.

The rearrangement joins TRBV27 to TRBJ2-7, with 9 bases that match TRBD1. The J segment lost 1 base and the V segment lost 6 bases, leaving 7 bases of the junction unmatched. The CDR3 consists of 15 residues. Germline CDR1 MNHEY, CDR2 SMNVEV (reference sequence). The CDR3 loop reads CASRLRDRVSYEQYF. DNA for the CDR3: TGTGCCAGCAGGCTCCGGGACAGGGTGTCCTACGAGCAGTACTTC.

This clone was picked up one time. This chain links TRBV5-1 with TRBJ2-3, with D possibly TRBD2 on 6 matching bases. Looked up from germline, CDR1 is SGHRS and CDR2 is YFSETQ. Trimming left V 4 bases short and J 1 base short, with 19 bases between. There are 17 residues in the CDR3. The CDR3: CASSLRDWRPGTDTQYF. The CDR3 DNA reads as TGCGCCAGCAGCCTCCGGGACTGGCGTCCCGGCACAGATACGCAGTATTTT.

The V call is TRBV4-1, the J call TRBJ2-1; 12 bases map to TRBD2. V lost 0 bases to trimming and J lost 10 bases; unmatched junction nucleotides: 7. Germline CDR1 and CDR2: MGHRA and YSYEKL. The CDR3 spans 16 residues. The DNA of the CDR3 is TGCGCCAGCAGCCAAGAAGAGGGGACTAGCGGGCGAGAGCAGTTCTTC. It encodes CASSQEEGTSGREQFF.

The chain joins TRBV4-2 to TRBJ2-1; D possibly corresponds to TRBD2 (6 bases). The CDR3 totals 18 residues. V was cut by 4 bases and J by 0 bases, with 19 bases left in between. From germline, CDR1 is LGHNA and CDR2 YNFKEQ. This chain's CDR3 is CASSPLGGLGCSYNEQFF. CDR3 nucleotide sequence: TGTGCCAGCAGCCCCTTGGGGGGATTAGGTTGCTCCTACAATGAGCAGTTCTTC.

The CDR3 bases are TGTGCTAGTGGTTTGGTAAAGTCGGGGAGAGGACTAGGGGCCGGGGAGCTGTTTTTT. The encoded protein is CASGLVKSGRGLGAGELFF. The V call is TRBV12-5, the J call TRBJ2-2, with TRBD2 matching over 7 bases. Germline CDR1 is LGHNT and CDR2 is FRNRAP. The J segment lost 6 bases and the V segment lost 0 bases, leaving 16 bases of the junction unmatched. The CDR3 is 19 residues long.

The chain has TRBV4-3 and TRBJ2-1; D is possibly TRBD2 (6 bases). Trimming shortened V by 0 bases and J by 3 bases, and 12 bases separated the two germline ends. CDR3 length: 16 residues. Germline V gives CDR1 LGHNA, CDR2 YSLEER. CDR3 in DNA: TGCGCCAGCAGCCAAGATCTTGCGGGAATCTACAATGAGCAGTTCTTC. This translates into CASSQDLAGIYNEQFF.

In this sample, this clone turned up once. The chain employs TRBV25-1 and TRBJ2-2, with D possibly TRBD2 on 5 matching bases. The germline CDR1 and CDR2 sequences are MGHDK and SYGVNS. V was cut by 4 bases and J by 0 bases, with 18 bases left in between. The CDR3 has 18 residues. Here the CDR3 reads CASSVSRRAIPNTGELFF. The CDR3 DNA is TGTGCCAGCAGTGTCTCCCGGCGGGCCATTCCGAACACCGGGGAGCTGTTTTTT.

The chain is built from TRBV27 and TRBJ2-3; 8 nucleotides align to TRBD2. The CDR3 has 15 residues. Germline values: CDR1 MNHEY, CDR2 SMNVEV (reference sequence). The V and J ends lost 5 bases and 0 bases, in that order; junction bases with no gene match: 4. CDR3 in DNA: TGTGCCAGCAGTATAGCGGGGATTAGCACAGATACGCAGTATTTT. It is translated as CASSIAGISTDTQYF.

This chain uses TRBV6-5 with TRBJ2-5, with 10 bases aligning to TRBD2. The closer fit of TRBJ2-7 to the DNA end suggests the J call may be wrong. The CDR3 is 13 amino acids. In germline, CDR1 is MNHEY, CDR2 SVGAGI. CDR3 sequence (DNA): TGTGCCAGCAGGGTTGGGACTAGCGACGAGCAGTACTTC. Its protein product is CASRVGTSDEQYF.

CDR3 sequence: CASSPLRGGWDTDTQYF. The CDR3 DNA follows: TGTGCCAGCTCACCCCTCCGAGGAGGGTGGGACACAGATACGCAGTATTTT. The chain has TRBV18 and TRBJ2-3, with D possibly TRBD2 on 6 matching bases. CDR3 length: 17 amino acids. Trimming took 3 bases from V and 2 from J, leaving 18 bases between them. Germline CDR1 KGHSH, CDR2 LQKENI.

The genes are TRBV5-6 and TRBJ2-5; D perhaps matches TRBD2 (5 bases). Looked up from germline, CDR1 is SGHDT and CDR2 is YYEEEE. Trimming cost V 3 bases and J 3 bases, with 9 bases left between them. The CDR3 extends over 13 amino acids. The DNA for the CDR3 is TGTGCCAGCAGCTCCGGACTGGAAGAGACCCAGTACTTC. As protein: CASSSGLEETQYF.

This rearrangement joins TRBV6-5 to TRBJ1-1, with D hard to call. V lost 2 bases, J lost 4 bases, and 14 bases lay in between. The CDR3 totals 15 residues. Germline CDR1 is MNHEY and CDR2 is SVGAGI. The chain's CDR3 is CASSYLEAPGTEAFF. The CDR3, as DNA: TGTGCCAGCAGTTACCTGGAGGCCCCCGGCACTGAAGCTTTCTTT.

V and J are TRBV5-6 and TRBJ1-2, with D hard to call. The CDR3 extends over 16 amino acids. The germline CDR1 and CDR2 sequences are SGHDT and YYEEEE. V lost 3 bases and J 4 bases, leaving 19 bases between the germline ends. CDR3 loop: CASSSPAPRLGYGYTF. The CDR3 nucleotides are TGTGCCAGCAGCTCGCCGGCCCCCCGACTGGGCTATGGCTACACCTTC.

This chain uses TRBV5-5 with TRBJ2-7; 12 nucleotides agree with TRBD2. This CDR3 is built from 20 residues. Germline-derived CDR1 and CDR2 are SGHKS and YYEKEE (reference sequence). V was pared by 0 bases and J by 5 bases, with 18 bases of the junction left unmatched. In nucleotides, the CDR3 is TGTGCCAGCAGCTTGGTATGGGGTGAGGGGACTAGCGGGTCCCCCCACGAGCAGTACTTC. Protein: CASSLVWGEGTSGSPHEQYF.

This sequence joins TRBV14 and TRBJ2-1; TRBD2 matches 9 bases. The germline gives CDR1 SGHDN, CDR2 FVKESK. This CDR3 has 14 amino acids. Losses at the gene ends were 5 bases for V and 5 bases for J; bases not matched to a gene: 4. CDR3 in amino acids: CASSGLAGNNEQFF. The DNA for the CDR3 is TGTGCCAGCAGCGGCCTAGCGGGAAACAATGAGCAGTTCTTC.

V and J are TRBV10-3 and TRBJ2-7; no reliable D call. This CDR3 spans 15 amino acids. With 0 bases removed from V and 6 bases from J, the gap between germline ends came to 15 bases. CDR1 is ENHRY, CDR2 SYGVKD, per germline. CDR3 residues: CAISESNPGRSEQYF. The CDR3 DNA reads TGTGCCATCAGTGAGTCGAACCCCGGCCGGAGCGAGCAGTACTTC.

The rearrangement joins TRBV4-2 to TRBJ2-3; 8 bases are a match to TRBD2. CDR1 and CDR2 (germline): LGHNA, YNFKEQ. The J segment lost 3 bases and the V segment lost 0 bases, leaving 11 bases of the junction unmatched. The CDR3 sequence is 18 residues long. The CDR3 DNA reads as TGTGCCAGCAGCCAAGACCGTTCCGGGAGGGCCGGAACAGATACGCAGTATTTT. This encodes CASSQDRSGRAGTDTQYF.

The CDR3, as DNA: TGCGCCAGCAGCCATACTATTACGGTCTCTGGGGCCAACGTCCTGACTTTC. Translation: CASSHTITVSGANVLTF. The chain has TRBV4-3 and TRBJ2-6; unclear D gene. The V end was cut by 3 bases, the J end by 0 bases, with 12 bases between. Germline CDR1 and CDR2: LGHNA and YSLEER. This CDR3 is 17 amino acids long.

This chain links TRBV7-2 with TRBJ2-7, with 7 bases aligning to TRBD2. The germline gives CDR1 SGHTA, CDR2 FQGNSA. This CDR3 has 12 residues. The J segment lost 6 bases and the V segment lost 1 base, leaving 0 bases of the junction unmatched. The CDR3 is CASSLERGEQYF. Written as DNA, the CDR3 is TGTGCCAGCAGCTTAGAGCGGGGCGAGCAGTACTTC.

The chain recombines TRBV2 with TRBJ2-2; 11 nucleotides align to TRBD1. Losses at the gene ends were 7 bases for V and 3 bases for J; bases not matched to a gene: 7. The CDR3 is 16 amino acids. Looked up from germline, CDR1 is SNHLY and CDR2 is FYNNEI. The CDR3 reads CASTLDRGRDTGELFF. CDR3 nucleotides: TGTGCCAGCACCTTGGACAGGGGGCGCGACACCGGGGAGCTGTTTTTT.

This clone was seen a few times. This sequence joins TRBV27 and TRBJ1-2; D is perhaps TRBD1 (5 bases). With 7 bases removed from V and 6 bases from J, the gap between germline ends came to 12 bases. Per the germline V gene, CDR1 is MNHEY and CDR2 is SMNVEV (reference sequence). The CDR3 totals 12 residues. The chain's CDR3 is CASKGNNNGYTF. CDR3 sequence (DNA): TGTGCCAGCAAGGGGAATAATAATGGCTACACCTTC.

The chain employs TRBV9 and TRBJ2-3, with 9 bases aligning to TRBD1. Per germline, CDR1 SGDLS and CDR2 YYNGEE. This CDR3 has 18 residues. V lost 4 bases to trimming and J lost 3 bases; unmatched junction nucleotides: 15. The CDR3 reads CASSRAVLQGAKTDTQYF. DNA of the CDR3: TGTGCCAGCAGCCGGGCGGTTTTACAGGGGGCGAAGACAGATACGCAGTATTTT.

The chain recombines TRBV6-5 with TRBJ2-7; D may be TRBD1 (6 bases). V lost 6 bases to trimming and J lost 4 bases, with 10 bases between them. CDR3 length: 12 residues. Germline-derived CDR1 and CDR2 are MNHEY and SVGAGI. The CDR3 nucleotides are TGTGCCAGCAGAAAAACAGGGTACGAGCAGTACTTC. Protein sequence: CASRKTGYEQYF.

The V gene is TRBV4-2, the J gene TRBJ2-7; 7 nucleotides agree with TRBD2. CDR1 is LGHNA, CDR2 YNFKEQ, per germline. Trimming at V came to 0 bases and at J to 5 bases, leaving 13 bases not matched to a gene. CDR3 length: 17 residues. This CDR3 is CASSQDVTGGSQHEQYF. In DNA, the CDR3 is TGTGCCAGCAGCCAAGATGTTACGGGAGGCTCGCAACACGAGCAGTACTTC.

V gene TRBV5-4 combines with J gene TRBJ2-5; 7 bases line up with TRBD1. The germline gives CDR1 SGHNT, CDR2 YYREEE (reference sequence). The ends lost 0 bases at V and 5 bases at J; junction bases unmatched: 10. This CDR3 region has 16 residues. The chain's CDR3 is CASSLGRRGWGETQYF. Here the CDR3 DNA reads TGTGCCAGCAGCTTGGGTCGCAGGGGGTGGGGGGAGACCCAGTACTTC.

The chain couples TRBV6-1 to TRBJ1-2, with D possibly matching TRBD1 (6 bases). CDR3 length equals 14 residues. V was shortened by 5 bases and J by 12 bases, with 22 bases between the two germline ends. Germline loops: CDR1 MNHNS, CDR2 SASEGT. The CDR3 is CASSSLQGLVEDTF. Here the CDR3 DNA reads TGTGCCAGCAGTTCCTTACAGGGCCTGGTTGAGGACACCTTC.